The clone carrying this T cell receptor beta chain has a count of ten or more. What it binds is unknown. Germline V gene lookup returns CDR1 SEHNR and CDR2 FQNEAQ (reference sequence). J was trimmed by 2 bases and V by 9 bases; bases with no gene match: 7. This CDR3 contains 15 residues. The source of the sample is a study of regulatory T cells in long-lasting Graves disease. The study, taken as a whole, reports: Persistent Graves' patients possessed reduced TCR diversity relative to recently diagnosed ones.

The time point was: newly diagnosed GD, antithyroid drugs for less than 3 months. TCR sequences were obtained from RNA taken from PBMCs. Graves' disease was diagnosed by American Thyroid Association guidelines. Those enrolled as patients came out of an endocrinology department in Xi'an, China. Arm-PCR with iRepertoire HTBI primers amplified the CDR3 regions for these TCR beta libraries. One entry per CDR3 protein, called by TCRdb with MiXCR from the multiplex PCR reads. The table has 350,000 to 400,000 distinct CDR3 sequences, around 16% seen once. The specimen comprised peripheral blood mononuclear cells (PBMCs), sampled at new diagnosis, from a patient treated with antithyroid drugs. The rearrangement joins TRBV7-9 to TRBJ2-2; TRBD1 agrees at 9 bases. This TCR was sampled from a female donor with Graves disease. The CDR3: CASVEGQGNTGELFF. For the CDR3, the DNA is TGTGCCAGTGTCGAGGGACAGGGCAACACCGGGGAGCTGTTTTTT.